These T cell receptor beta chains were read from a single sample in a study of regulatory T cells. Generated by immunoSEQ multiplex PCR, the TCRdb table keeps only in-frame clones and is missing some. The table includes some 31,000 clones, approximately 93% detected once. The source material was conventional CD4+ T cells sorted from blood. The receptor set was obtained from a child aged 2-15 years with CD3G deficiency. The CDR3 runs from the conserved cysteine through the conserved F or W. Fields, in order: J gene, V gene, D gene, clone size, CDR3 DNA, CDR3 protein. D genes are given only for firm matches. Rows may omit the clone size; those that give it use once, few, many or a size class.

j_call: TRBJ2-7
v_call: TRBV11-2
d_call: .
clone_size: .
cdr3_nt: TGTGCCAGCAGCTTGACAGTTTCCTACGAGCAGTACTTC
cdr3_aa: CASSLTVSYEQYF

j_call: TRBJ2-1
v_call: TRBV7-9
d_call: .
clone_size: .
cdr3_nt: TGTGCCAGCAGTGAAGACAGCTCCTACAATGAGCAGTTCTTC
cdr3_aa: CASSEDSSYNEQFF

j_call: TRBJ1-2
v_call: TRBV28
d_call: TRBD1
clone_size: .
cdr3_nt: TGTGCCAGCAGTTCCGGGACAGGGAATGGCTACACCTTC
cdr3_aa: CASSSGTGNGYTF

j_call: TRBJ2-7
v_call: TRBV5-1
d_call: TRBD2
clone_size: .
cdr3_nt: TGCGCCAGCAGCTCCGGGACTAGCGGGAGGGCGCGGGAGCAGTACTTC
cdr3_aa: CASSSGTSGRAREQYF

j_call: TRBJ1-1
v_call: TRBV28
d_call: .
clone_size: .
cdr3_nt: TGTGCCAGCAACCAAGGCGGGACGGGCCCTGAAGCTTTCTTT
cdr3_aa: CASNQGGTGPEAFF

j_call: TRBJ2-4
v_call: TRBV6-1
d_call: .
clone_size: .
cdr3_nt: TGTGCCAGCAGTGAAGCGCTGGGGGCCAATGACATTCAGTACTTC
cdr3_aa: CASSEALGANDIQYF

j_call: TRBJ2-4
v_call: TRBV6-1
d_call: .
clone_size: .
cdr3_nt: TGTGCCAGCAGTGAAGGGAGGGGGCGAGCCAAAAACATTCAGTACTTC
cdr3_aa: CASSEGRGRAKNIQYF

j_call: TRBJ1-2
v_call: TRBV6-1
d_call: .
clone_size: once
cdr3_nt: TGTGCCAGCAGTGAATTAGGGCCGTTCGGCTACACCTTC
cdr3_aa: CASSELGPFGYTF

j_call: TRBJ1-2
v_call: TRBV28
d_call: TRBD1
clone_size: .
cdr3_nt: TGTGCCAGCAGTGCAAGGAATCCCGGGACAGGGGTCCCCCATTTC
cdr3_aa: CASSARNPGTGVPHF

j_call: TRBJ2-7
v_call: TRBV6-4
d_call: TRBD2
clone_size: .
cdr3_nt: TGTGCCAGCAGTGACCCATCTACTAGCGGGTGGCAGTTGCAGTACTTC
cdr3_aa: CASSDPSTSGWQLQYF

j_call: TRBJ2-3
v_call: TRBV7-9
d_call: .
clone_size: .
cdr3_nt: TGTGCCAGCAGCCCGCGCCCGGGGCTCACTCCAGATACGCAGTATTTT
cdr3_aa: CASSPRPGLTPDTQYF

j_call: TRBJ1-5
v_call: TRBV28
d_call: .
clone_size: .
cdr3_nt: TGTGCCAGCAGTTTACCTATATGGGGTAGTGGTGCTCAGCCCCAGCATTTT
cdr3_aa: CASSLPIWGSGAQPQHF

j_call: TRBJ2-3
v_call: TRBV7-8
d_call: TRBD2
clone_size: .
cdr3_nt: TGTGCCAGCAGCTTCGGCGGGAGGGCCACCGATACGCAGTATTTT
cdr3_aa: CASSFGGRATDTQYF

j_call: TRBJ2-6
v_call: TRBV28
d_call: .
clone_size: .
cdr3_nt: TGTGCCAGTAGAACTGGGGCCAACGTCCTGACTTTC
cdr3_aa: CASRTGANVLTF

j_call: TRBJ1-6
v_call: TRBV5-1
d_call: TRBD1
clone_size: .
cdr3_nt: TGCGCCAGCAGCTGGGGACAGGGGGCGAATTCACCCCTCCACTTT
cdr3_aa: CASSWGQGANSPLHF

j_call: TRBJ2-6
v_call: TRBV5-1
d_call: .
clone_size: .
cdr3_nt: TGCGCCAGCAGCCCATCCTTGGGGGTACTCAACGTCCTGACTTTC
cdr3_aa: CASSPSLGVLNVLTF

j_call: TRBJ2-7
v_call: TRBV6-1
d_call: .
clone_size: .
cdr3_nt: TGTGCCAGCCAAACAGAGAGTTACGAGCAGTACTTC
cdr3_aa: CASQTESYEQYF